The T cell receptor beta chain under discussion was sequenced for a study of cytomegalovirus exposure and HLA in healthy donors. Study overall: The use of the same platform for the approximately 130 validation repertoires and the roughly 630 first-cohort repertoires was reported by a later analysis. General study results and limits: High specificity and sensitivity for cytomegalovirus status were reported for the classifier.

Clones were sequenced by immunoSEQ multiplex PCR, and TCRdb holds only the in-frame ones, with some missing. The table lists roughly 70,000 clones, 70% to 90% of them singletons. Germline V CDR1 and CDR2: MDHEN, SYDVKM. The CDR3 runs to 16 residues. V shed 1 base and J shed 0 bases, with 7 bases lying between them. In its sample, this clone was seen once. As yet, its antigen is unknown. The TCR comes from a woman under 30 in good health and CMV-seropositive. The sample taken for sequencing was PBMCs. V is TRBV28 and J is TRBJ2-6; D is unresolved. The CDR3 nucleotides read TGTGCCAGCAGTTTATACAGTAACTCTGGGGCCAACGTCCTGACTTTC. Protein: CASSLYSNSGANVLTF. The full variable domain, its missing parts supplied by reference TRBV28 and TRBJ2-6, is DVKVTQSSRYLVKRTGEKVFLECVQDMDHENMFWYRQDPGLGLRLIYFSYDVKMKEKGDIPEGYSVSREKKERFSLILESASTNQTSMYLCASSLYSNSGANVLTFGAGSRLTVL.